This T cell receptor (beta chain) was obtained from a study of shared clonotypes between healthy human individuals. Measured with immunoSEQ multiplex PCR; TCRdb has only the in-frame clones, and not every one. The table includes some 500,000 clones, approximately 77% detected once. The TCR comes from a middle-aged woman in good health. Some clones in this sample may be carry-over from other donors' samples. Material for sequencing was PBMCs.

CDR3 loop: CASSRAGQGDYGYTF. The CDR3 bases are TGCGCCAGCAGCCGAGCAGGACAGGGCGACTATGGCTACACCTTC. The J gene is TRBJ1-2, the V gene TRBV4-3; 8 nucleotides line up with TRBD1. Germline CDR1 and CDR2: LGHNA and YSLEER. V trimming: 4 bases; J trimming: 3 bases; junction bases outside the gene matches: 7. The CDR3 runs to 15 residues.